Sequencing of this T cell receptor beta chain was carried out in a study of cytomegalovirus exposure and HLA in healthy donors. Whole-study context: Drawn from HLA-typed donors, around 85 million unique TCRs were held in an early data release.

A word on this clone: The antigen remains unidentified.

General study findings and limits: Most of the TCR beta V segments (in an earlier analysis) were productive either about 87% or about 30% of the time. Other equally common chains were less clonally expanded than HLA-associated TCR beta chains, a later analysis showed.

A multiplex PCR was run with 60 Vbeta primers and 13 Jbeta primers. The authors' processing: There were around 80 million unique TCR beta chains by a later count, and some 10 million of them were shared. Profiling relied on immunoSEQ multiplex PCR, and the TCRdb table lists in-frame clones only, not all of them. That table supplies the V and J calls and clone size; D and trimming were determined from the DNA. This table has 150,000 to 200,000 clones, about 85% appearing once. Trimming took 1 base from V and 3 from J; bases not matched to a gene: 3. CDR1 and CDR2 (germline): MNHEY, SMNVEV (reference sequence). CDR3 length: 15 residues.

Sample: PBMCs. This chain uses TRBV27 with TRBJ2-7; 10 nucleotides line up with TRBD1. This TCR derives from a woman between 50 and 59 years old in good health and CMV-seronegative. The CDR3 nucleotides read TGTGCCAGCAGTTTATACAGGACAGGGGGCTACGAGCAGTACTTC. Its translation is CASSLYRTGGYEQYF.